The clone carrying this TCR beta chain appeared a few times. The CDR3 is 15 residues long. Trimming shortened V by 1 base and J by 2 bases, and 10 bases separated the two germline ends. Per germline, CDR1 SGHDT and CDR2 YYEEEE. This record belongs to a study of cytomegalovirus exposure and HLA in healthy donors. Vbeta (60) and Jbeta (13) primers were used in the PCR. Sequenced by immunoSEQ multiplex PCR; TCRdb stores in-frame clones only, minus some. The sample yields 130,000 or so clones, roughly two thirds seen once. Sequenced sample: PBMCs. This receptor was obtained from a male donor in good health and CMV-seronegative. The chain carries TRBV5-6 and TRBJ2-1; maybe TRBD1 (5 bases). CDR3 sequence (DNA): TGTGCCAGCAGCTTGCCCAGGGCTGCCTACAATGAGCAGTTCTTC. This sequence encodes CASSLPRAAYNEQFF.